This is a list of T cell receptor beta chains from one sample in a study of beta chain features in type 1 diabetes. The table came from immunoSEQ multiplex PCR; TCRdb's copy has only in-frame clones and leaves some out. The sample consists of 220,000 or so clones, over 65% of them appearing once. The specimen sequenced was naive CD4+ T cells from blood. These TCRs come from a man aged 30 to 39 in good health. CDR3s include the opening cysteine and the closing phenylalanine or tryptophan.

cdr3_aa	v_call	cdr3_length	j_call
CASSAGGQNYEQYF	TRBV9	14	TRBJ2-7
CATSRVQGSGQETQYF	TRBV15	16	TRBJ2-5
CASSLMLTEQFF	TRBV11-2	12	TRBJ2-1
CSAKRTLEAFF	TRBV20-1	11	TRBJ1-1
CASSMRNQPQHF	TRBV19	12	TRBJ1-5
CASSQGGLLVNEQFF	TRBV4-3	15	TRBJ2-1
CSVEGLSLYGYTF	TRBV29-1	13	TRBJ1-2
CASKFDGEQFF	TRBV2	11	TRBJ2-1
CSVDSAHAADTQYF	TRBV29-1	14	TRBJ2-3
CSVGRTGELFF	TRBV29-1	11	TRBJ2-2
CSGAPGQNYEQYF	TRBV29-1	13	TRBJ2-7
CASSLTSGGPRNIQYF	TRBV5-6	16	TRBJ2-4
CSGLAQRRGTDTQYF	TRBV29-1	15	TRBJ2-3
CASSQSGGPNNEQFF	TRBV18	15	TRBJ2-1
CAIREEKGNEQFF	TRBV28	13	TRBJ2-1
CAWSRTGNSPLHF	TRBV30	13	TRBJ1-6
CAWSVRRGMETQYF	TRBV30	14	TRBJ2-5
CASSGGTTANTGELFF	TRBV7-2	16	TRBJ2-2
CASSQEPSASAEQFF	TRBV4-1	15	TRBJ2-1
CAWSVVRTEAFF	TRBV30	12	TRBJ1-1
CAWSIPGQGAHSPLHF	TRBV30	16	TRBJ1-6
CASSGVTGGNEKLFF	TRBV2	15	TRBJ1-4
CAWSVEGTEAFF	TRBV30	12	TRBJ1-1
CASSYGQGAYNEQFF	TRBV6-6	15	TRBJ2-1
CASSSLAGGADTQYF	TRBV5-1	15	TRBJ2-3
CAWSTALIVYF	TRBV30	11	TRBJ2-4
CASSPGSGRAGDTQYF	TRBV7-2	16	TRBJ2-3
CSVRQGLNTEAFF	TRBV29-1	13	TRBJ1-1
CASSPRTQGGYGYTF	TRBV14	15	TRBJ1-2
CARQGEGPNNSPLHF	TRBV30	15	TRBJ1-6
CASSVGWGRETQYF	TRBV9	14	TRBJ2-5
CAWRPGTSVQETQYF	TRBV30	15	TRBJ2-5
CASGDSGVTDTQYF	TRBV5-6	14	TRBJ2-3
CASSRTSGGNEQFF	TRBV7-2	14	TRBJ2-1
CASSVDPGQETQYF	TRBV9	14	TRBJ2-5
CSVGDRTTYEQYF	TRBV29-1	13	TRBJ2-7
CSVATGVNTEAFF	TRBV29-1	13	TRBJ1-1
CASSRWSYEQYF	TRBV4-3	12	TRBJ2-7
CSVEPTSGSYEQYF	TRBV29-1	14	TRBJ2-7
CASSRAGTSGTGELFF	TRBV5-1	16	TRBJ2-2
CASSWNGEETQYF	TRBV28	13	TRBJ2-5
CASSLSGSSYEQYF	TRBV7-2	14	TRBJ2-7
CASRPTSGYNNEQFF	TRBV5-6	15	TRBJ2-1